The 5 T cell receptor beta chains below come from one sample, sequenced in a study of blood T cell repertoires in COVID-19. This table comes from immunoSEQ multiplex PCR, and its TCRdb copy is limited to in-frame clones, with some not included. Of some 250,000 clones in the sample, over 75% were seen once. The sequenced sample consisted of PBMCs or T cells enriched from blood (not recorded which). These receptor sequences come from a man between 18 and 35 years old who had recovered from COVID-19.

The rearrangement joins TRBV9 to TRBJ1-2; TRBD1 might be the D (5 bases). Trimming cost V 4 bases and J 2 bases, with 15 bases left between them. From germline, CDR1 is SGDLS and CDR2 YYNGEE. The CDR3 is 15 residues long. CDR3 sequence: CASSSPWGGNYGYTF. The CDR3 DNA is TGTGCCAGCAGCTCCCCCTGGGGGGGGAACTATGGCTACACCTTC.

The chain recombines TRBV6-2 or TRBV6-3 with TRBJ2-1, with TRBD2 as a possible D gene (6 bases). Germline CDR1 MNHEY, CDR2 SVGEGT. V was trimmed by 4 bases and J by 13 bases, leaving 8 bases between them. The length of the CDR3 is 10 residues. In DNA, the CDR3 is TGTGCCAGCAGTTCAGGGACTCAGTTCTTC. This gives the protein CASSSGTQFF.

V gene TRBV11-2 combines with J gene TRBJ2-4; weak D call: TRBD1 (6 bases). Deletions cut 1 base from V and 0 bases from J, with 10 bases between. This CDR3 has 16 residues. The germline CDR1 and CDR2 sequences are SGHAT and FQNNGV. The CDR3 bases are TGTGCCAGCAGCTTAGGACAGGTCCTAGCCAAAAACATTCAGTACTTC. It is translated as CASSLGQVLAKNIQYF.

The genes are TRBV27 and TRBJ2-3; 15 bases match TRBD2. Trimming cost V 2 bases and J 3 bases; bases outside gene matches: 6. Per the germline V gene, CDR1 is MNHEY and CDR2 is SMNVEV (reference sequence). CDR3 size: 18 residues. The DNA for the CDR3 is TGTGCCAGCAGTTTAGGACTAGCGGGGGGGGTTGAAACAGATACGCAGTATTTT. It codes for CASSLGLAGGVETDTQYF.

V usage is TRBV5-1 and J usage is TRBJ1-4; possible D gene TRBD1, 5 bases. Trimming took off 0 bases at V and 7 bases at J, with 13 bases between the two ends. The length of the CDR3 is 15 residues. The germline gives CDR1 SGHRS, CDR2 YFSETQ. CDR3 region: CASSLARDLGEKLFF. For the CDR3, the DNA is TGCGCCAGCAGCTTGGCCCGGGACTTGGGTGAAAAACTGTTTTTT.